This T cell receptor beta chain came from a study of blood T cell repertoires in COVID-19. Using immunoSEQ multiplex PCR, the repertoire was profiled, and TCRdb retains in-frame clones only, with some absent. The table includes some 180,000 clones, 85% to 90% detected once. The trim removed 7 bases at V and 2 bases at J, leaving 5 bases unmatched. The germline gives CDR1 MNHEY, CDR2 SVGAGI. The CDR3 contains 15 residues. The sequencing sample was made of PBMCs or T cells enriched from blood (not recorded which). V usage is TRBV6-5 and J usage is TRBJ2-7; TRBD2 agrees at 13 bases. This TCR derives from a man aged 40-49 years who had recovered from COVID-19. The CDR3 spells CASTQGLAGTYEQYF. In DNA form, the CDR3 reads TGTGCCAGCACCCAGGGACTAGCGGGGACCTACGAGCAGTACTTC.